This T cell receptor (beta chain) was profiled in a study of precursors of human CD4 cytotoxic T cells (dated by TCRdb to the late 2010s). Looking at the study overall: CD4+ memory subsets from 15 or so donors in total were covered by the bulk TCR-seq analysis. TCR-seq analysis of roughly 14 donors yielded TCRalpha and TCRbeta chain sequences (table S7). Study-level results and caveats: Expanded effector clonotypes made up a larger fraction of IL-7Rhigh TEMRA clonotypes than of TEM or TCM clonotypes. Only 13 of the 14 donors were included in some bulk TCR-seq comparisons, which suggests that not every subset was available for every donor. The authors noted that a human observational design cannot definitively establish the direction of differentiation between precursor and effector cells. Compared with TCM and TEM subsets, the IL-7Rhigh and IL-7R- TEMRA subsets had more restricted TCR repertoires, with lower diversity and more expanded clonotypes.

To test whether a precursor-effector relationship exists among CD4 cytotoxic T cells, bulk UMI-based TCR sequencing was run on four sorted CD4+ memory subsets: TCM, TEM, IL-7Rhigh TEMRA, and IL-7R- TEMRA. The cells came from peripheral blood mononuclear cells that had been isolated from human blood. This clonotype is assessed as large (0.1 to 1%). Its binding antigen is unknown. Nothing much larger sits one base from this clone, and base qualities are not available. From the cysteine through the phenylalanine, the CDR3 covers 16 amino acids. Only the CDR3 part of the read is kept: 48 bases, read in frame from the first base. Via the germline V gene, CDR1 is SGDLS and CDR2 YYNGEE. V and J are trimmed by 0 bases and 5 bases, and the gene matches miss 10 bases of the junction. The sequencing machine was an Illumina MiSeq. Processing in the source paper ran as follows. Repertoire diversity was measured with the Shannon-Wiener index computed in VDJtools. Expanded TCRbeta clonotypes were defined as those with a clonotype frequency of at least 3. TCRdb reanalyzed the raw reads on its own, using fastp at Q25 for trimming and MiXCR for clone calling, and kept in-frame beta chains. Entries are consolidated by CDR3 protein sequence, retaining the most common genes and DNA. The V and J calls and clone size come from TCRdb's table, not from the authors' own analysis. The sample profile shows hundreds of distinct CDR3 sequences; less than 20% of them were found once. The ten largest clones take up around 8% of the sample.

This sequence was found in a human donor in good health. The chain employs TRBV9 and TRBJ1-2, with TRBD1 identical over 7 junction bases. Sequencing input: memory CD4+ T cells from blood (PBMCs). The CDR3 reads as follows: CASSVGGTDNSYGYTF. Read as DNA, the sequence is TGTGCCAGCAGCGTAGGTGGGACAGATAACTCTTATGGCTACACCTTC.